This T cell receptor beta chain was documented in a study of T-cell memory formation after mild COVID-19 (dated by TCRdb to the early 2020s). With regard to the full study: Most TCR sequence clusters were specific to one of the two donors. T-cell clones expanding and contracting after mild COVID-19 in two donors were tracked by longitudinal TCRalpha and TCRbeta repertoire sequencing. The cohort was made up of two young adult volunteers, one female and one male, who were previously healthy.

Sequenced on an Illumina NovaSeq 6000. Using 5'RACE with constant-segment primers, TCRalpha and TCRbeta cDNA libraries were constructed, with sample barcodes and unique molecular identifiers added in the process. RNA was extracted from every sample with Trizol reagent. Libraries were amplified in two PCR steps, with a second sample barcode and Illumina TruSeq adapters added in the second step. Sequencing of the libraries was done on an Illumina NovaSeq, producing 2 x 150 bp paired-end reads. The authors' analysis ran thus. The reads were demultiplexed and collapsed into UMI-guided consensus sequences using migec v1.2.7. Using mixcr v2.1.11, UMI consensuses were aligned to TRA and TRB V and J templates and then assembled into clonotypes. A clonotype was counted as expanded or contracted only if both edgeR and NoisET called the change significant, with noise models trained on biological replicates. For edgeR calls, a false discovery rate-adjusted p below 0.01 and a log2 fold-change threshold of 1 were applied. As an exploratory analysis of dynamics, PCA with hierarchical clustering was applied to max-normalized trajectories of the 1000 most abundant clonotypes. Separately sequenced CD4+ and CD8+ repertoires were used to assign the CD4 or CD8 phenotype of responding clones. TCRdb ran its own pipeline on the public reads, namely fastp trimming at Q25 and MiXCR clone calling, and kept in-frame beta chains. Every CDR3 protein is listed once, alongside the most common genes and DNA of its rows. The authors' filters were not applied to this entry. The sample data list about half a million distinct CDR3 sequences, and 15% to 20% of these were observed just once. The ten largest clones take up 10% to 15% of the sample.

This clonotype has just a few counts. Its antigen remains undetermined. Per-nucleotide qualities are absent, and no much larger clonotype sits a single base away. Broad study findings and their caveats: Contracting CD4+ clones were found mainly in CM and EM memory subsets, while CD8+ clones were enriched in EMRA. The study included only a couple of mild cases, and larger cohorts that include severe cases with pre-infection samples were judged to be necessary. Clones that contracted from day 15 to 85 showed balanced CD4/CD8 phenotypes, whereas a second wave of clones that expanded from day 15 to 37 leaned towards CD4+. Whether the second-wave clones peaking on day 37 were SARS-CoV-2 specific was not confirmed. Some responding clones were detected in pre-infection memory, which suggested that pre-existing cross-reactive memory T cells had joined the SARS-CoV-2 response.

PBMCs were isolated by Ficoll-Paque density gradient centrifugation. Relative to germline, V is missing 4 bases and J is missing 5 bases, with 13 bases of the junction outside any gene match. The germline V gene encodes CDR1 MGHRA and CDR2 YSYEKL. Its CDR3 holds 18 amino acids, cysteine through phenylalanine. This entry keeps only the CDR3 DNA: 54 bases, framed from base 1. This receptor was identified in an adult woman who had mild COVID-19 (a few samples of this study predate the infection). The sample titles of this study are shuffled in the database, so cell type and time point are left out; the donor was told from shared clones. Recombination linked TRBV4-1 to TRBJ2-2; 10 nucleotides in the junction match TRBD2. Sequencing input: PBMCs or a T cell subset sorted from them (not recorded which). The bases are TGCGCCAGCAGCCGGTGGAGAGCGGGGGGGAGTGGGACCGGGGAGCTGTTTTTT. This translates into CASSRWRAGGSGTGELFF.